The 23 T cell receptor beta chains given below trace back to one sample, sequenced in a study of blood T cell repertoires in COVID-19. The protocol was immunoSEQ multiplex PCR, while the TCRdb copy is restricted to in-frame clones and leaves out a portion. The sample contains 210,000 or so clones, roughly 90% of which appear only once. The sequencing sample was made of peripheral blood. The receptors were sampled from a man aged 40-49 years with acute or convalescent COVID-19.

V gene TRBV14 combines with J gene TRBJ1-1; no firm D call. This CDR3 spans 14 amino acids. Germline V gives CDR1 SGHDN, CDR2 FVKESK. The V and J ends lost 6 bases and 1 base respectively, with 12 bases between them. The CDR3 loop reads CASSPIEPNTEAFF. The CDR3, as DNA: TGTGCCAGCAGTCCTATCGAGCCGAACACTGAAGCTTTCTTT.

The chain is built from TRBV12-3 or TRBV12-4 and TRBJ1-5; D not resolved. This CDR3 spans 13 amino acids. The V end was cut by 5 bases, the J end by 6 bases, with 11 bases between. CDR3: CASSLRFPQPQHF. The DNA of the CDR3 is TGTGCCAGCAGTCTCAGGTTTCCTCAGCCCCAGCATTTT.

The chain couples TRBV11-3 to TRBJ2-2; TRBD2 matches at 12 bases. With V trimmed by 5 bases and J by 4 bases, 8 bases remained unmatched. Germline-derived CDR1 and CDR2 are SGHNT and YENEEA. The CDR3 is made up of 17 amino acids. Written as DNA, the CDR3 is TGTGCCAGCAGCCCTCCTAGCGGGGGGGCCGCCACCGGGGAGCTGTTTTTT. It codes for CASSPPSGGAATGELFF. Supplemented by reference TRBV11-3 and TRBJ2-2, the full variable domain reads EAGVVQSPRYKIIEKKQPVAFWCNPISGHNTLYWYLQNLGQGPELLIRYENEEAVDDSQLPKDRFSAERLKGVDSTLKIQPAELGDSAVYLCASSPPSGGAATGELFFGEGSRLTVL.

The genes are TRBV2 and TRBJ1-1, with 7 bases identical to TRBD1. The CDR3 is 14 amino acids. The germline gives CDR1 SNHLY, CDR2 FYNNEI. The trim removed 7 bases at V and 0 bases at J, leaving 5 bases unmatched. Written as DNA, the CDR3 is TGTGCCAGCAAGAGGGACAGTTTGAACACTGAAGCTTTCTTT. Its protein product is CASKRDSLNTEAFF.

This sequence joins TRBV15 and TRBJ2-7, with 9 bases that match TRBD1. CDR3 length: 15 amino acids. In germline, CDR1 is LNHNV, CDR2 YYDKDF (reference sequence). V trimming: 0 bases; J trimming: 7 bases; junction bases outside the gene matches: 7. CDR3 in DNA: TGTGCCACCAGCAGAGAACAGGGGGCGCTGGGGGAGCAGTACTTC. This sequence encodes CATSREQGALGEQYF.

The rearrangement joins TRBV5-1 to TRBJ2-2, with D perhaps matching TRBD1 (5 bases). Germline CDR1 reads SGHRS; CDR2 reads YFSETQ. The CDR3 sequence is 13 residues long. V dropped 2 bases and J dropped 5 bases, with 7 bases sitting between them. CDR3 amino acids: CASSFAGTGELFF. In nucleotides, the CDR3 is TGCGCCAGCAGCTTTGCAGGGACCGGGGAGCTGTTTTTT.

The J gene is TRBJ2-7, the V gene TRBV5-4; tentatively, D is TRBD1 (5 bases). The V end lost 4 bases, the J end lost 2 bases, and 13 bases lay between the germline ends. The CDR3 is 14 amino acids. Germline V gene data show CDR1 as SGHNT and CDR2 as YYREEE (reference sequence). Written as DNA, the CDR3 is TGTGCCAGCAGCCGACCTCGGACACCCTACGAGCAGTACTTC. Residues: CASSRPRTPYEQYF.

This chain uses TRBV27 with TRBJ1-5, with TRBD1 identical over 10 bases. The CDR3 length is 15 residues. The trim removed 2 bases at V and 5 bases at J, leaving 3 bases unmatched. The V gene's germline CDR1 is MNHEY and CDR2 SMNVEV (reference sequence). CDR3 sequence (DNA): TGTGCCAGCAGTTTAGGGACAGGGGCGGATCAGCCCCAGCATTTT. Protein product: CASSLGTGADQPQHF.

The CDR3: CASSSGTGSSYEQYF. CDR3 DNA: TGTGCCAGCAGCTCCGGGACTGGGAGCTCCTACGAGCAGTACTTC. The chain carries TRBV5-4 and TRBJ2-7; maybe TRBD2 (6 bases). This CDR3 is 15 amino acids long. Germline V lookup: CDR1 SGHNT, CDR2 YYREEE (reference sequence). The V end was cut by 3 bases, the J end by 0 bases, with 13 bases between.

The chain couples TRBV6-4 to TRBJ2-2, with D possibly being TRBD1 (6 bases). Germline V gene sequence: CDR1 MRHNA, CDR2 SNTAGT. With 6 bases removed from V and 3 bases from J, the gap between germline ends came to 11 bases. The CDR3 is made up of 14 amino acids. The CDR3, as DNA: TGTGCCAGCAGGCTACAGGGTCACACCGGGGAGCTGTTTTTT. This gives the protein CASRLQGHTGELFF.

The chain employs TRBV29-1 and TRBJ2-2, with 7 positions matching TRBD2. Per germline, CDR1 SQVTM and CDR2 ANQGSEA. This CDR3 spans 15 amino acids. V dropped 6 bases and J dropped 4; count of bases not matched to a gene: 11. CDR3 in amino acids: CSVRSRRGSTGELFF. DNA of the CDR3: TGCAGCGTCCGGTCGCGGCGGGGGAGCACCGGGGAGCTGTTTTTT.

This chain uses TRBV19 with TRBJ1-4; 7 nucleotides line up with TRBD1. Germline V lookup: CDR1 LNHDA, CDR2 SQIVND (reference sequence). V dropped 6 bases and J dropped 4; count of bases not matched to a gene: 8. The CDR3 is 15 amino acids. CDR3 DNA sequence: TGTGCCAGTAGCCCCAGACAGGGCATTAATGAAAAACTGTTTTTT. Translation gives CASSPRQGINEKLFF.

The chain has TRBV30 and TRBJ1-2; 9 bases align to TRBD1. Germline CDR1 is GTSNPN and CDR2 is SVGIG (reference sequence). The CDR3 is made up of 16 amino acids. J gave up 7 bases and V 0 bases, and 12 bases lay outside the gene matches. The DNA of the CDR3 is TGTGCCTGGAGTGTACTACGGCGAGGGACAGGGCCTGGCTACACCTTC. It yields the protein CAWSVLRRGTGPGYTF. The variable domain in full, completed from reference TRBV30 and TRBJ1-2, reads SQTIHQWPATLVQPVGSPLSLECTVEGTSNPNLYWYRQAAGRGLQLLFYSVGIGQISSEVPQNLSASRPQDRQFILSSKKLLLSDSGFYLCAWSVLRRGTGPGYTFGSGTRLTVV.

The chain joins TRBV5-4 to TRBJ1-2, with TRBD1 as a possible D gene (6 bases). V gave up 4 bases and J gave up 5 bases, with 9 bases separating them. Germline loops: CDR1 SGHNT, CDR2 YYREEE (reference sequence). The CDR3 length is 12 residues. CDR3 sequence reads: CASSPGQYGYTF. For the CDR3, the DNA is TGTGCCAGCAGCCCTGGACAGTATGGCTACACCTTC.

This sequence joins TRBV13 and TRBJ1-2, with D perhaps TRBD1 (6 bases). V was trimmed by 2 bases and J by 14 bases, leaving 18 bases between them. Germline lookup yields CDR1 PRHDT and CDR2 FYEKMQ (reference sequence). The CDR3 length is 13 residues. This chain's CDR3 is CASSLRGGRPNTF. CDR3 bases: TGTGCCAGCAGCTTAAGGGGGGGTAGGCCGAATACCTTC. Full variable domain (remainder filled in from reference TRBV13 and TRBJ1-2): AAGVIQSPRHLIKEKRETATLKCYPIPRHDTVYWYQQGPGQDPQFLISFYEKMQSDKGSIPDRFSAQQFSDYHSELNMSSLELGDSALYFCASSLRGGRPNTFGSGTRLTVV.

V is TRBV27 and J is TRBJ1-3; possibly TRBD1 for D (5 bases). Germline lookup yields CDR1 MNHEY and CDR2 SMNVEV (reference sequence). This CDR3 has 15 residues. Between the trimmed V and J ends, which lost 5 bases and 0 bases, there was a span of 11 bases. The CDR3 reads CASSTGLASGNTIYF. CDR3 nucleotide sequence: TGTGCCAGCAGTACGGGACTTGCCTCTGGAAACACCATATATTTT.

The chain recombines TRBV7-9 with TRBJ2-5; 8 nucleotides agree with TRBD2. V lost 3 bases and J lost 3; bases outside the gene matches: 15. Germline V gene lookup returns CDR1 SEHNR and CDR2 FQNEAQ (reference sequence). This CDR3 contains 18 residues. DNA for the CDR3: TGTGCCAGCAGCTTCCTTGGACTAGCAGAATCTGGCGAAGAGACCCAGTACTTC. This sequence encodes CASSFLGLAESGEETQYF.

The chain links TRBV28 to TRBJ1-5; possibly TRBD1 for D (6 bases). Germline V gene lookup returns CDR1 MDHEN and CDR2 SYDVKM. Trimming pared 7 bases from V and 3 bases from J, leaving 10 bases between. The CDR3 length is 13 residues. The CDR3: CASNRVFNQPQHF. CDR3 sequence (DNA): TGTGCCAGCAACAGGGTCTTCAATCAGCCCCAGCATTTT.

The chain employs TRBV5-4 and TRBJ2-5; 7 nucleotides agree with TRBD1. Germline assignment: CDR1 SGHNT and CDR2 YYREEE (reference sequence). Trimming at V came to 1 base and at J to 6 bases, leaving 6 bases not matched to a gene. The CDR3 sequence is 14 residues long. CDR3 DNA sequence: TGTGCCAGCAGCTTGCCGAGACAGGGAAAGACCCAGTACTTC. Translating gives CASSLPRQGKTQYF.

This chain joins TRBV10-3 and TRBJ1-2; 8 nucleotides agree with TRBD1. The CDR3 contains 14 residues. V trimming: 4 bases; J trimming: 4 bases; junction bases outside the gene matches: 5. The germline V gene has CDR1 ENHRY and CDR2 SYGVKD. Here the CDR3 reads CAISGQGTAYGYTF. In nucleotides, the CDR3 is TGTGCCATCAGTGGACAGGGGACGGCCTATGGCTACACCTTC.

The chain couples TRBV3-1 (or the pseudogene TRBV3-2) to TRBJ1-2; D might be TRBD1 (6 bases). CDR1 and CDR2 (germline): LGHDT, YNNKEL (reference sequence). The CDR3 sequence is 13 residues long. Between the trimmed V and J ends, which lost 6 bases and 8 bases, there was a span of 16 bases. The DNA of the CDR3 is TGTGCCAGCAGGGATTACAGGGATAACGGCTACACCTTC. This codes for CASRDYRDNGYTF.

This clone was seen a single time. J is TRBJ1-4 and V is TRBV7-8, with 10 positions matching TRBD1. V was clipped by 4 bases and J by 5 bases; unmatched bases: 4. This CDR3 has 15 residues. Germline lookup yields CDR1 SGHVS and CDR2 FQNEAQ. In DNA form, the CDR3 reads TGTGCCAGCAGCTCCGGGGGACAGGGGAATGAAAAACTGTTTTTT. Protein: CASSSGGQGNEKLFF.

The rearrangement joins TRBV27 to TRBJ2-1; 7 nucleotides line up with TRBD1. The CDR3 is 15 residues long. Trimming took 8 bases from V and 4 from J; bases not matched to a gene: 11. Per germline, CDR1 MNHEY and CDR2 SMNVEV (reference sequence). DNA of the CDR3: TGTGCCAGCGCCCCACCGGGACAGAGTTACAATGAGCAGTTCTTC. It yields the protein CASAPPGQSYNEQFF.